This entry lists 3 T cell receptor beta chains sequenced from one sample in a study of T cells in localized non-small cell lung cancer. The assay was immunoSEQ multiplex PCR, and TCRdb's table has in-frame clones only and misses some. The table has 37,000 or so clones, approximately 89% seen once. The sequences come from peripheral blood, collected before any cancer treatment. The receptor set was obtained from a woman aged 35-75 years with stage I lung adenocarcinoma.

Of note for this clone: One end of the junction does not line up with germline, which may come from a read error. This sequence joins TRBV6-6 and TRBJ2-1, with 7 bases aligning to TRBD1. The CDR3 has 16 amino acids. Per the germline V gene, CDR1 is MNHNY and CDR2 is SVGAGI (reference sequence). The CDR3 sequence is CASSPSDRVGYNGQFF. The CDR3 coding sequence is TGTGCCAGCAGTCCCTCCGACAGGGTCGGCTACAATGGGCAGTTCTTC.

The chain is built from TRBV2 and TRBJ1-5, with D perhaps matching TRBD1 (5 bases). Germline values: CDR1 SNHLY, CDR2 FYNNEI. V lost 6 bases and J lost 2, with 14 bases in between. The CDR3 is made up of 15 amino acids. The CDR3 nucleotides read TGTGCCAGCAGAACTCAGGGTTGGCGCAATCAGCCCCAGCATTTT. Its translation: CASRTQGWRNQPQHF.

J is TRBJ2-3 and V is TRBV19; TRBD2 might be the D (6 bases). Germline CDR1 is LNHDA and CDR2 is SQIVND (reference sequence). Between the trimmed V and J ends, which lost 6 bases and 1 base, there was a span of 11 bases. The CDR3 is 14 amino acids. CDR3 loop: CASRAGGGTDTQYF. The CDR3 DNA sequence: TGTGCCAGTAGGGCCGGCGGGGGCACAGATACGCAGTATTTT.